Listed below are T cell receptor beta chains from one sample, sequenced in a study of cytomegalovirus exposure and HLA in healthy donors. Sequencing was performed with immunoSEQ multiplex PCR; in TCRdb, only in-frame clones are kept and a portion is missing. This table holds some 120,000 clones, 80% found once. Sequencing used PBMCs. All receptors derive from a man aged 35 to 55 in good health and CMV-seronegative. Each CDR3 is given with its conserved first and last residue. A D gene is named only where the DNA matches it firmly.

CDR3 length: 12
V gene: TRBV2
J gene: TRBJ2-5
D gene: -
CDR3 DNA: TGTGCCAGCAGCGAGGTCCAAGAGACCCAGTACTTC
CDR3 protein: CASSEVQETQYF

CDR3 length: 15
V gene: TRBV15
J gene: TRBJ2-1
D gene: TRBD2
CDR3 DNA: TGTGCCACCAGCAGAGCTAGCGGGAGTTACAATGAGCAGTTCTTC
CDR3 protein: CATSRASGSYNEQFF

CDR3 length: 15
V gene: TRBV5-1
J gene: TRBJ2-7
D gene: TRBD1
CDR3 DNA: TGCGCCAGCAGCCGGGGACAGGCGAGCTCCTACGAGCAGTACTTC
CDR3 protein: CASSRGQASSYEQYF

CDR3 length: 13
V gene: TRBV5-1
J gene: TRBJ2-7
D gene: TRBD1
CDR3 DNA: TGCGCCAGCAGCCCCGGGACAGCCTACGAGCAGTACTTC
CDR3 protein: CASSPGTAYEQYF

CDR3 length: 15
V gene: TRBV5-4
J gene: TRBJ2-2
D gene: TRBD1
CDR3 DNA: TGTGCCAGCAGCAAGGGACAGGGAGGCACCGGGGAGCTGTTTTTT
CDR3 protein: CASSKGQGGTGELFF

CDR3 length: 15
V gene: TRBV7-2
J gene: TRBJ1-6
D gene: TRBD1
CDR3 DNA: TGTGCCAGCAGCTACCCCGGGACAGACAATTCACCCCTCCACTTT
CDR3 protein: CASSYPGTDNSPLHF

CDR3 length: 15
V gene: TRBV2
J gene: TRBJ2-5
D gene: -
CDR3 DNA: TGTGCCAGCAGTGAAGCAGGGCTAGCACAAGAGACCCAGTACTTC
CDR3 protein: CASSEAGLAQETQYF

CDR3 length: 14
V gene: TRBV5-6
J gene: TRBJ2-7
D gene: TRBD2
CDR3 DNA: TGTGCCAGCAGCCGGGGGGGACTAGCAGGCGAGCAGTACTTC
CDR3 protein: CASSRGGLAGEQYF

CDR3 length: 14
V gene: TRBV28
J gene: TRBJ1-2
D gene: -
CDR3 DNA: TGTGCCAGCAGGACCCCAGGGAGGAACTATGGCTACACCTTC
CDR3 protein: CASRTPGRNYGYTF

CDR3 length: 15
V gene: TRBV6-5
J gene: TRBJ2-2
D gene: -
CDR3 DNA: TGTGCCAGCAGTTACTCAGGGGCGAACACCGGGGAGCTGTTTTTT
CDR3 protein: CASSYSGANTGELFF